This is a list of T cell receptor beta chains from one sample in a study of PD-1 blockade in classical Hodgkin lymphoma. The table came from immunoSEQ multiplex PCR; TCRdb's copy has only in-frame clones and leaves some out. In the table there are tens of thousands of clones, approximately 91% of which are singletons. Sequenced: peripheral blood mononuclear cells (PBMCs). All receptors derive from a human donor with classical Hodgkin lymphoma. The CDR3 runs from the conserved cysteine through the conserved F or W. D genes are given only for firm matches. Only some rows state a clone size, as once, few, many or a class for expanded clones.

CDR3 length,J gene,D gene,V gene,clone size,CDR3 DNA,CDR3 protein
16,TRBJ1-1,TRBD1,TRBV6-1,once,TGTGCCAGCAGTGAAATTGCAGGGGGTAGCTGGTCAGAAGCTTTCTTT,CASSEIAGGSWSEAFF
13,TRBJ2-1,-,TRBV19,-,TGTGCCAGTAGTCTAAAGGCAGCACCCGAGCAGTTCTTC,CASSLKAAPEQFF
14,TRBJ1-2,TRBD1,TRBV6-6,-,TGTGCCAGCAGCTACAGTACAGGGGGTAGTGGCTACACCTTC,CASSYSTGGSGYTF
13,TRBJ2-5,-,TRBV27,-,TGTGCCAGCAGTTTAGGAGCCCGGGAGACCCAGTACTTC,CASSLGARETQYF
16,TRBJ2-2,TRBD2,TRBV7-8,-,TGTGCCAGCAGCCCACGGACTAGAACTAACACCGGGGAGCTGTTTTTT,CASSPRTRTNTGELFF
16,TRBJ1-1,-,TRBV19,once,TGTGCCAGTAGTATAGATCAACGGGGGACGAACACTGAAGCTTTCTTT,CASSIDQRGTNTEAFF
17,TRBJ2-1,TRBD1,TRBV28,-,TGTGCCAGTTTGGGACAGGGTGAGTTTGTGTCCTACAATGAGCAGTTCTTC,CASLGQGEFVSYNEQFF
13,TRBJ2-7,-,TRBV28,-,TGTGCCAGCGAGTGGCAGGGGAAGCACGAGCAGTACTTC,CASEWQGKHEQYF
14,TRBJ1-1,-,TRBV29-1,few,TGCAGCGTTGACCCCGAGTCGGGGAACACTGAAGCTTTCTTT,CSVDPESGNTEAFF
17,TRBJ2-3,TRBD2,TRBV19,-,TGTGCCAGTAGTATTAGTACTAGCGGGAAAAAGAGAGATACGCAGTATTTT,CASSISTSGKKRDTQYF
16,TRBJ2-1,TRBD2,TRBV10-3,-,TGTGCCATCAGTGAGTCGGTGCGGGAGTATGTAAATGAGCAGTTCTTC,CAISESVREYVNEQFF
16,TRBJ1-2,-,TRBV29-1,-,TGCAGCGTCGTTGGTGGGTCCGGGTCAGGGGAGCATGGCTACACCTTC,CSVVGGSGSGEHGYTF
15,TRBJ1-6,TRBD1,TRBV25-1,-,TGTGCCAGCAGTGAGACAGGGGTCAGCAATTCACCCCTCCACTTT,CASSETGVSNSPLHF
17,TRBJ2-2,-,TRBV21-1,-,TGTGCCAGCAGAACCGGAAGCACCAGACCGGGACGACGGGAGCTGTTTTTT,CASRTGSTRPGRRELFF
14,TRBJ2-5,-,TRBV6-5,few,TGTGCCAGCAGCCCTTCCCTGTGGGCAGAGACCCAGTACTTC,CASSPSLWAETQYF
15,TRBJ2-2,-,TRBV19,-,TGTGCCAGTAGTATGGGTTCCACGAACACCGGGGAGCTGTTTTTT,CASSMGSTNTGELFF
14,TRBJ1-1,-,TRBV11-3,-,TGTGCCAGCAGCTCTATGATGGGGAATACTGAAGCTTTCTTT,CASSSMMGNTEAFF
12,TRBJ1-2,-,TRBV25-1,-,TGTGCCAGCGGACCCGGCGGCTATGGCTACACCTTC,CASGPGGYGYTF
16,TRBJ1-1,TRBD1,TRBV28,-,TGTGCCAGCAGTCCAGACAGGGTGGAGGTGAACACTGAAGCTTTCTTT,CASSPDRVEVNTEAFF
15,TRBJ2-1,-,TRBV5-4,-,TGTGCCAGCAGTCCTACAGGTTCCTCCTACAATGAGCAGTTCTTC,CASSPTGSSYNEQFF
13,TRBJ2-1,TRBD2,TRBV5-1,-,TGCGCCAGCAGCCCAGAGACTAGCGGGAGGTTTTTCTTC,CASSPETSGRFFF
15,TRBJ2-7,-,TRBV13,-,TGTGCCAGCAGCCCACGTCCCCAGAGCTCCTACGAGCAGTACTTC,CASSPRPQSSYEQYF
16,TRBJ2-3,TRBD1,TRBV19,-,TGTGCCAGTAGTGCTTATACCAGGGGGCCCGGAGATACGCAGTATTTT,CASSAYTRGPGDTQYF
15,TRBJ2-6,-,TRBV2,-,TGTGCCAGCAGAGTCTGGGGGCTTGGGGCCAACGTCCTGACTTTC,CASRVWGLGANVLTF
16,TRBJ2-2,-,TRBV10-3,once,TGTGCCATCAGTGACGAGAGGAGAGGTAACACCGGGGAGCTGTTTTTT,CAISDERRGNTGELFF
15,TRBJ2-1,-,TRBV11-2,-,TGTGCCAGCAGCCCCCGGCAGCGGGTGAACAATGAGCAGTTCTTC,CASSPRQRVNNEQFF
13,TRBJ1-5,TRBD1,TRBV19,-,TGTGCCAGTAGGGTGACAGGGGATCAGCCCCAGCATTTT,CASRVTGDQPQHF
14,TRBJ2-7,TRBD1,TRBV5-1,-,TGCGCCAGCACGCGGGACAGGGGGTTTAACGAGCAGTACTTC,CASTRDRGFNEQYF
14,TRBJ1-4,TRBD1,TRBV6-1,-,TGTGCCACCACCCGGGACAGGGGCGATGAAAAACTGTTTTTT,CATTRDRGDEKLFF
13,TRBJ2-2,-,TRBV2,few,TGTGCCAGCCCCCTCCCGAACACCGGGGAGCTGTTTTTT,CASPLPNTGELFF
13,TRBJ1-5,TRBD1,TRBV6-5,-,TGTGCCAGCAGCAGGGGGCGAATGGAGCCCCAGCATTTT,CASSRGRMEPQHF
13,TRBJ1-1,TRBD1,TRBV4-1,-,TGCGCCAGCAGGGGACAGGGGAACACTGAAGCTTTCTTT,CASRGQGNTEAFF
14,TRBJ2-1,TRBD2,TRBV4-2,-,TGTGCCAGCAGCCAAGAAACCGGACTAGTTGAGCAGTTCTTC,CASSQETGLVEQFF
16,TRBJ1-1,-,TRBV9,-,TGTGCCAGCAGCGTAGGTTCCACGGAACCGAACACTGAAGCTTTCTTT,CASSVGSTEPNTEAFF
15,TRBJ2-1,-,TRBV28,-,TGTGCCAGCAGTCCCGGGACTTACGAAAGGGTTGAGCAGTTCTTC,CASSPGTYERVEQFF
13,TRBJ1-1,-,TRBV15,-,TGTGCCACCAGAGACAGATTGAACACTGAAGCTTTCTTT,CATRDRLNTEAFF
14,TRBJ2-2,TRBD2,TRBV6-4,-,TGTGCCAGCAGTGAAGCGGGAGACACCGGGGAGCTGTTTTTT,CASSEAGDTGELFF
11,TRBJ2-3,-,TRBV20-1,-,TGCAGGGCCCCTTTTTTGGATACGCAGTATTTT,CRAPFLDTQYF
16,TRBJ1-6,TRBD1,TRBV5-6,-,TGTGCCAGCAGCTTGATAGATGGACAGGGGTATTCACCCCTCCACTTT,CASSLIDGQGYSPLHF
11,TRBJ1-1,-,TRBV28,-,TGTGCCAGCCGTATGAACACTGAAGCTTTCTTT,CASRMNTEAFF
17,TRBJ1-5,-,TRBV5-8,-,TGTGCCAGCAGCCTTGGAACCGGGGGTTATAGCAATCAGCCCCAGCATTTT,CASSLGTGGYSNQPQHF
15,TRBJ2-1,TRBD2,TRBV10-3,-,TGTGCCATCCTACCCGACGGGAGGGCGGTGAATGAGCAGTTCTTC,CAILPDGRAVNEQFF
16,TRBJ1-1,-,TRBV4-2,-,TGTGCCAGCAGCCAAGACAATTGGAGGGAGGACACTGAAGCTTTCTTT,CASSQDNWREDTEAFF
15,TRBJ2-3,-,TRBV5-1,-,TGCGCCAGCAGCTTGAGTAGCCGTCACACAGATACGCAGTATTTT,CASSLSSRHTDTQYF
16,TRBJ2-1,-,TRBV6-1,-,TGTGCCAGCAGTGGGCCCCACAGGTTCGTTAACAATGAGCAGTTCTTC,CASSGPHRFVNNEQFF
12,TRBJ2-7,-,TRBV19,-,TGTGCCAGTTCTGGGGCTGGTACCGAGCAGTACTTC,CASSGAGTEQYF
15,TRBJ2-3,-,TRBV5-4,-,TGTGCCAGCAGCTTGGCGGCGACCCGGGGGGATACGCAGTATTTT,CASSLAATRGDTQYF
12,TRBJ2-2,-,TRBV18,-,TGTGCCAGCTCACCAGCCTACCGGGAGCTGTTTTTT,CASSPAYRELFF
11,TRBJ1-2,-,TRBV9,-,TGTGCCAGCAGCGTAGGTCAGGGCTACACCTTC,CASSVGQGYTF
16,TRBJ1-3,-,TRBV6-1,-,TGTGCCAGCAGTGCCCCTGATCTGGGGTCCGGAAACACCATATATTTT,CASSAPDLGSGNTIYF
15,TRBJ2-3,TRBD2,TRBV2,-,TGTGCCAGCAGGGTAGGGACTAGCGGGACTGATACGCAGTATTTT,CASRVGTSGTDTQYF
14,TRBJ1-1,TRBD1,TRBV13,-,TGTGCCAGCAGCCAGGGGGCAGAGAACACTGAAGCTTTCTTT,CASSQGAENTEAFF
18,TRBJ1-5,-,TRBV19,once,TGTGCCAGTAGTATCCGCCATGCAGGGAGTGGTGCCAATCAGCCCCAGCATTTT,CASSIRHAGSGANQPQHF
12,TRBJ1-2,TRBD1,TRBV6-1,medium-sized,TGTGCCAGCAGCCCAGGGGGCTATGGCTACACCTTC,CASSPGGYGYTF
14,TRBJ1-3,-,TRBV29-1,-,TGCAGCGTTACCGACGTTAGGGCTGGAAACACCATATATTTT,CSVTDVRAGNTIYF